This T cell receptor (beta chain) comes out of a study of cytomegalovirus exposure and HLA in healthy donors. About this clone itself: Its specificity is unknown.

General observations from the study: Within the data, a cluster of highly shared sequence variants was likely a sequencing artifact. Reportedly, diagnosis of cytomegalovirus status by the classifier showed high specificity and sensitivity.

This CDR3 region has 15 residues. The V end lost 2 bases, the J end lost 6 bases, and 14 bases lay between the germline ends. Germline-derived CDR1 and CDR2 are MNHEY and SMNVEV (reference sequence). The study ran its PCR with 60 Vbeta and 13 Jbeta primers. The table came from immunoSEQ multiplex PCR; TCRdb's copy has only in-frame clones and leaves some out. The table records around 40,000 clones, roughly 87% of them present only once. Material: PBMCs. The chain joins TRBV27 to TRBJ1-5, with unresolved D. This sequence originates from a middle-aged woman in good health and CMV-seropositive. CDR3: CASSLKPAGGQPQHF. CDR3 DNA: TGTGCCAGCAGTTTAAAGCCAGCAGGTGGTCAGCCCCAGCATTTT.